One and the same sample provided the 27 T cell receptor beta chains below, sequenced in a study of cytomegalovirus exposure and HLA in healthy donors. Data came from immunoSEQ multiplex PCR; TCRdb stores just in-frame clones and leaves some out. Altogether fewer than 250,000 clones are present, over 70% being singletons, with the ten largest covering over 12%. Input material: PBMCs. The source of these receptors is a woman aged 25 to 39 in good health and CMV-seropositive.

This sequence joins TRBV7-3 and TRBJ2-3; D is unclear. V was clipped by 5 bases and J by 0 bases, with 12 bases between them. The CDR3 totals 15 residues. CDR1 is SGHTA, CDR2 FQGTGA, per germline. CDR3 in amino acids: CASSPDGRSTDTQYF. The CDR3 coding sequence is TGTGCCAGCAGCCCCGACGGGCGGAGCACAGATACGCAGTATTTT.

The genes are TRBV5-1 and TRBJ2-7, with D perhaps given as TRBD1 or TRBD2 (6 bases each). This CDR3 is built from 15 residues. Germline values: CDR1 SGHRS, CDR2 YFSETQ. With 2 bases removed from V and 5 bases from J, the gap between germline ends came to 17 bases. For the CDR3, the DNA is TGCGCCAGCAGCTTTTCCGTCGGGGGCGAGAACGAGCAGTACTTC. It specifies CASSFSVGGENEQYF.

J is TRBJ1-5 and V is TRBV28; no firm D call. The germline gives CDR1 MDHEN, CDR2 SYDVKM. The germline V and J ends were trimmed by 6 bases and 11 bases, with 11 bases remaining between them. The CDR3 runs 11 residues. The CDR3 coding sequence is TGTGCCAGCAGCGCCGACCCGGCCCAGCATTTT. This gives the protein CASSADPAQHF.

The chain employs TRBV6-4 and TRBJ1-3; no clear D gene. Between the trimmed V and J ends, which lost 5 bases and 3 bases, there was a span of 8 bases. The CDR3 runs to 13 residues. CDR1 MRHNA and CDR2 SNTAGT come from the germline V gene. The CDR3 nucleotides are TGTGCCAGCAGTAAACCTTTTGGAAACACCATATATTTT. Translated: CASSKPFGNTIYF.

This clone was detected once. J is TRBJ2-7 and V is TRBV9; 10 bases fit TRBD2. Per the germline V gene, CDR1 is SGDLS and CDR2 is YYNGEE. V trimming: 4 bases; J trimming: 3 bases; junction bases outside the gene matches: 10. CDR3 length equals 16 residues. CDR3 protein: CASSPPSGGIHYEQYF. CDR3 sequence (DNA): TGTGCCAGCAGCCCCCCTAGCGGGGGCATCCACTACGAGCAGTACTTC.

The gene calls are TRBV23-1 and TRBJ2-6; D might be TRBD1 (6 bases). TRBV23-1 is an open reading frame whose function is uncertain. The V and J ends lost 3 bases and 8 bases respectively, with 17 bases between them. The CDR3 is 16 amino acids. The CDR3 bases are TGCGCCAGCAGTCACTCCCCAGGGGTTGGAACCAACGTCCTGACTTTC. Translated: CASSHSPGVGTNVLTF.

V is TRBV5-8 and J is TRBJ2-7; tentative D call: TRBD2 (6 bases). This CDR3 is built from 14 residues. CDR1 is SGHTS and CDR2 is YDEGEE in the germline V gene. V was trimmed by 1 base and J by 3 bases, leaving 11 bases between them. CDR3 nucleotides: TGTGCCAGCAGCTTGACCGGGAGCCTCTACGAGCAGTACTTC. This encodes CASSLTGSLYEQYF.

The V and J genes are TRBV5-8 and TRBJ2-7; TRBD1 matches at 9 bases. CDR1 is SGHTS and CDR2 is YDEGEE in the germline V gene. This CDR3 region has 13 residues. J gave up 6 bases and V 3 bases, and 4 bases lay outside the gene matches. CDR3 loop: CASSSPDRGEQYF. DNA of the CDR3: TGTGCCAGCAGCTCTCCGGACAGGGGCGAGCAGTACTTC. The full variable domain, rest sourced from reference TRBV5-8 and TRBJ2-7, is EAGVTQSPTHLIKTRGQQATLRCSPISGHTSVYWYQQALGLGLQFLLWYDEGEERNRGNFPPRFSGRQFPNYSSELNVNALELEDSALYLCASSSPDRGEQYFGPGTRLTVT.

This rearrangement joins TRBV6-5 to TRBJ1-1; D ambiguous. CDR1 MNHEY and CDR2 SVGAGI come from the germline V gene. V shed 6 bases and J shed 2 bases, with 13 bases lying between them. The CDR3 is made up of 14 amino acids. This CDR3 is CASSPRRSNTEAFF. CDR3 coding DNA: TGTGCCAGCAGCCCCAGGCGGTCTAACACTGAAGCTTTCTTT.

This clone was recorded a few times. V usage is TRBV7-2 and J usage is TRBJ1-2, with D unclear. From germline, CDR1 is SGHTA and CDR2 FQGNSA. Trimming removed 6 bases from V and 6 bases from J, with 11 bases in between. The CDR3 totals 12 residues. The CDR3 reads CASSFRMDGYTF. CDR3 bases: TGTGCCAGCAGTTTCCGAATGGATGGCTACACCTTC.

This rearrangement joins TRBV4-1 to TRBJ2-7; the D gene is possibly TRBD2 (5 bases). CDR1 and CDR2 from the germline V gene are MGHRA and YSYEKL. This CDR3 has 17 amino acids. V shed 1 base and J shed 3 bases, with 19 bases lying between them. The CDR3, as DNA: TGCGCCAGCAGCCAAGGAATCCGGAGGCAAGCCTTCTACGAGCAGTACTTC. Translated: CASSQGIRRQAFYEQYF.

V is TRBV4-2 and J is TRBJ2-2; D is perhaps TRBD1 (6 bases). The CDR3 is 14 residues long. The V end lost 4 bases, the J end lost 5 bases, and 11 bases lay between the germline ends. The germline V gene has CDR1 LGHNA and CDR2 YNFKEQ. CDR3 DNA sequence: TGTGCCAGCAGCCGCCCAGGGGAAACCGGGGAGCTGTTTTTT. Its protein is CASSRPGETGELFF.

V is TRBV18 and J is TRBJ1-1; tentatively, D is TRBD1 (5 bases). The CDR3 extends over 16 amino acids. CDR1 is KGHSH, CDR2 LQKENI, per germline. The V end lost 6 bases, the J end lost 5 bases, and 22 bases lay between the germline ends. CDR3 sequence reads: CASSRSLGQGWTEAFF. The CDR3 DNA reads as TGTGCCAGCTCCCGCAGCCTTGGGCAGGGATGGACTGAAGCTTTCTTT.

This clone was seen once. The CDR3 loop is CAIRGRNYNEQFF. The CDR3 DNA follows: TGTGCCATCAGGGGACGGAACTACAATGAGCAGTTCTTC. This chain connects TRBV10-3 to TRBJ2-1; TRBD1 or TRBD2 may be the D gene (5 bases each). The CDR3 has 13 amino acids. Trimming pared 6 bases from V and 3 bases from J, leaving 9 bases between. Germline V gives CDR1 ENHRY, CDR2 SYGVKD.

This clone occurred a few times. V usage is TRBV4-1 and J usage is TRBJ1-5; 7 bases are a match to TRBD1. The CDR3 is made up of 15 amino acids. Germline-derived CDR1 and CDR2 are MGHRA and YSYEKL. V dropped 3 bases and J dropped 5; count of bases not matched to a gene: 7. The CDR3 region has the DNA TGCGCCAGCAGCCAGAAACAGGGGACCCATCAGCCCCAGCATTTT. The encoded protein is CASSQKQGTHQPQHF.

This clone has more than one count but fewer than ten. This rearrangement joins TRBV7-2 to TRBJ1-2, with no clear D. V lost 3 bases and J 3 bases, leaving 11 bases between the germline ends. Per germline, CDR1 SGHTA and CDR2 FQGNSA. This CDR3 spans 14 amino acids. The CDR3 DNA reads as TGTGCCAGCAGCTTCCGGGATCCGCACTATGGCTACACCTTC. Translation gives CASSFRDPHYGYTF.

The chain employs TRBV30 and TRBJ1-4, with 7 positions matching TRBD1. V shed 2 bases and J 6 bases; nucleotides not matched to a gene: 6. Germline lookup yields CDR1 GTSNPN and CDR2 SVGIG (reference sequence). This CDR3 spans 14 amino acids. The CDR3 here is CAWSSGTEHEKLFF. The CDR3 bases are TGTGCCTGGAGTTCCGGGACAGAACATGAAAAACTGTTTTTT.

The chain employs TRBV4-2 and TRBJ1-2; 8 nucleotides agree with TRBD1. Germline assignment: CDR1 LGHNA and CDR2 YNFKEQ. This CDR3 has 14 residues. The V gene end was trimmed by 6 bases and the J gene end by 8 bases; junction bases not matched to a gene: 11. Written as DNA, the CDR3 is TGTGCCAGCAGGTGGGACAGGCGCATGGGGGGCTACACCTTC. Amino acid sequence: CASRWDRRMGGYTF.

V usage is TRBV28 and J usage is TRBJ2-7; no clear D. V gave up 6 bases and J gave up 2 bases, with 20 bases separating them. The germline V gene has CDR1 MDHEN and CDR2 SYDVKM. CDR3 size: 16 residues. CDR3 DNA sequence: TGTGCCAGCAGACCTTTTAAGGACGCTAACGCCTACGAGCAGTACTTC. Residues: CASRPFKDANAYEQYF.

The genes are TRBV30 and TRBJ1-2; D might be TRBD1 (6 bases). Germline-derived CDR1 and CDR2 are GTSNPN and SVGIG (reference sequence). Deletions cut 0 bases from V and 6 bases from J, with 23 bases between. The CDR3 contains 17 residues. This CDR3 is CAWSVKSLTGIRDGYTF. In DNA form, the CDR3 reads TGTGCCTGGAGTGTTAAGTCCCTCACAGGGATTAGGGATGGCTACACCTTC. Using reference TRBV30 and TRBJ1-2 for the parts outside the CDR3, the full variable domain is SQTIHQWPATLVQPVGSPLSLECTVEGTSNPNLYWYRQAAGRGLQLLFYSVGIGQISSEVPQNLSASRPQDRQFILSSKKLLLSDSGFYLCAWSVKSLTGIRDGYTFGSGTRLTVV.

The rearrangement uses TRBV28 and TRBJ2-1; the D is unclear. Germline lookup yields CDR1 MDHEN and CDR2 SYDVKM. The CDR3 length is 17 residues. V dropped 5 bases and J dropped 0 bases, with 17 bases sitting between them. The chain's CDR3 is CASSDETLLSSYNEQFF. In DNA, the CDR3 is TGTGCCAGCAGTGACGAGACGCTACTTAGCTCCTACAATGAGCAGTTCTTC.

This chain connects TRBV5-4 to TRBJ1-1, with 7 bases aligning to TRBD1. From germline, CDR1 is SGHNT and CDR2 YYREEE (reference sequence). J lost 5 bases, V lost 0 bases, and 4 bases had no gene match. The CDR3 is 14 residues long. CDR3 loop: CASSLAGGGTEAFF. CDR3 in DNA: TGTGCCAGCAGCTTGGCAGGGGGAGGAACTGAAGCTTTCTTT.

The V call is TRBV30, the J call TRBJ2-1; the D is unclear. Trimming removed 0 bases at V and 5 bases at J, with 11 bases between. The CDR3 length is 14 residues. Germline CDR1 and CDR2: GTSNPN and SVGIG (reference sequence). The CDR3 sequence is CAWSVGVGNNEQFF. The DNA for the CDR3 is TGTGCCTGGAGTGTAGGCGTAGGAAACAATGAGCAGTTCTTC.

This chain uses TRBV30 with TRBJ1-4; D possibly corresponds to TRBD1 (6 bases). There are 13 residues in the CDR3. From germline, CDR1 is GTSNPN and CDR2 SVGIG (reference sequence). Trimming left V 7 bases short and J 0 bases short, with 9 bases between. The CDR3 DNA reads as TGTGCCTCAGGGGTGGCAACTAATGAAAAACTGTTTTTT. As protein: CASGVATNEKLFF.

This clone was seen more than once but under ten times. The CDR3 sequence is CAWSRQGGDGYTF. CDR3 in DNA: TGTGCCTGGAGCCGTCAGGGGGGCGATGGCTACACCTTC. The J gene is TRBJ1-2, the V gene TRBV30; 7 bases are shared with TRBD1. The CDR3 runs 13 residues. After removal of 3 bases from V and 6 bases from J, the junction contained 7 bases not matched to a gene. Germline CDR1 and CDR2: GTSNPN and SVGIG (reference sequence).

The chain employs TRBV25-1 and TRBJ2-7; D is perhaps TRBD1 or TRBD2 (5 bases each). CDR3 length: 16 amino acids. Germline-derived CDR1 and CDR2 are MGHDK and SYGVNS. V lost 3 bases to trimming and J lost 7 bases, with 22 bases between them. The CDR3 loop is CASSEHLGDPAGEQYF. The CDR3, as DNA: TGTGCCAGCAGTGAGCACCTCGGGGACCCCGCTGGGGAGCAGTACTTC.

The chain carries TRBV6-5 and TRBJ1-1; possibly TRBD1 for D (6 bases). The CDR3 spans 13 residues. Trimming took 10 bases from V and 1 from J, leaving 13 bases between them. Germline CDR1 reads MNHEY; CDR2 reads SVGAGI. The CDR3 sequence: CATMVGGNTEAFF. Here the CDR3 DNA reads TGTGCCACCATGGTAGGGGGGAACACTGAAGCTTTCTTT.